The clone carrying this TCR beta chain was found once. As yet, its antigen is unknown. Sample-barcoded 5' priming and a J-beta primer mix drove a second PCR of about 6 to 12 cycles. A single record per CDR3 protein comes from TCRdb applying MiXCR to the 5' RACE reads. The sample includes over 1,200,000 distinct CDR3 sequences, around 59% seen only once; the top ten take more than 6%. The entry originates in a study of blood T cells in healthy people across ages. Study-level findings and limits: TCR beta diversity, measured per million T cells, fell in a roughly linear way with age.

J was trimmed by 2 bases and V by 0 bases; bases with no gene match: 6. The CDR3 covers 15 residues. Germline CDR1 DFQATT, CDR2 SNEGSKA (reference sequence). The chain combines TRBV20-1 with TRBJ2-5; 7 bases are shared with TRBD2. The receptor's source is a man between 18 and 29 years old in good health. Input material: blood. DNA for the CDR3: TGCAGTGCTAGAGATGGGGTGCGGGAGCAAGAGACCCAGTACTTC. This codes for CSARDGVREQETQYF.